This T cell receptor (beta chain) was recovered during a study of T cell responses to AZD1222 COVID-19 vaccine. On the study more broadly: Whether given at about 4 or about 12 weeks, second doses were pooled.

Measured with immunoSEQ multiplex PCR; TCRdb has only the in-frame clones, and not every one. Counted here are fewer than 200,000 clones, 90% occurring once; the ten biggest clones make up roughly 6%. The CDR3 runs to 15 residues. Germline CDR1 and CDR2: LGHDT and YNNKEL (reference sequence). V shed 5 bases and J 5 bases; nucleotides not matched to a gene: 6. Comment on this clone: Its target is unknown.

The study's findings and limits: Close to half of spike-specific TCRs reportedly recognize unmutated variant regions. Donors were chiefly white British, with a greater number of females, and clonal diversity was perhaps underestimated. Along spike, vaccine-associated CD4 TCRs were found throughout, with dominance at 160-218 and 743-854.

The chain employs TRBV3-1 (or the pseudogene TRBV3-2) and TRBJ1-6; TRBD1 agrees at 7 bases. The sequences come from peripheral blood, collected on day 0 of AZD1222 vaccination. This clonotype was sampled from an adult in good health. CDR3 bases: TGTGCCAGCAGCGTTCAGACAGGGAATAATTCACCCCTCCACTTT. As protein: CASSVQTGNNSPLHF.